This T cell receptor (beta chain) stems from a study of blood T cell repertoires in COVID-19. Study-wide context: Sites across the United States, Italy and Spain contributed samples from acute and convalescent COVID-19. PBMCs, B-cell-depleted T cells, or T cells provided the cDNA or gDNA that made up the material.

In the authors' methods: It was from reference gene primer amplification that nucleated cell counts were estimated. The data were produced by immunoSEQ multiplex PCR, yet TCRdb's version contains in-frame clones alone and is incomplete. The V and J calls and clone size were taken over from that table, and D and trimming were inferred from the DNA. The repertoire holds about 170,000 clones, with around 86% as singletons. Germline CDR1 and CDR2: MGHRA and YSYEKL. This CDR3 is 20 amino acids long. After removal of 0 bases from V and 1 base from J, the junction contained 12 bases not matched to a gene. This clone was seen once.

This TCR was recovered from a man between 65 and 85 years old with acute or convalescent COVID-19. The specimen was peripheral blood. The chain links TRBV4-1 to TRBJ2-3; 11 nucleotides line up with TRBD2. The CDR3 DNA follows: TGCGCCAGCAGCCAAGATCGGGCTAGCGGGGGGCCTCAGGGCACAGATACGCAGTATTTT. This encodes CASSQDRASGGPQGTDTQYF.